These 31 T cell receptor beta chains were sequenced from one sample in a study of T cells in Graves' hyperthyroidism and ophthalmopathy. Amplified TCR beta CDR3 regions came from RNA transcripts. First-round RT-PCR targeting the TCR CDR3 was performed with the HTBI primer set. TCRdb re-called the multiplex PCR reads through MiXCR, storing one row per CDR3 protein. The sample has around 490,000 distinct CDR3 sequences, nearly 20% seen once; the top ten hold 47%. Material: blood. The receptors shown here come from a man between 40 and 49 years old with Graves' ophthalmopathy.

This clonotype was seen many times. V and J are TRBV6-1 and TRBJ1-1; D not resolved. There are 14 residues in the CDR3. Looked up from germline, CDR1 is MNHNS and CDR2 is SASEGT. Trimming cost V 5 bases and J 1 base, with 11 bases left between them. The CDR3 protein is CASSPQWTNTEAFF. The CDR3 coding sequence is TGTGCCAGCAGTCCACAGTGGACGAACACTGAAGCTTTCTTT.

This clonotype was seen many times. The chain is built from TRBV7-2 and TRBJ2-3, with 10 bases that match TRBD2. J lost 1 base, V lost 5 bases, and 6 bases had no gene match. This CDR3 is 16 amino acids long. The germline gives CDR1 SGHTA, CDR2 FQGNSA. The CDR3 DNA follows: TGTGCCAGCAGCCCCGGGACTAGCGCCCGCACAGATACGCAGTATTTT. This codes for CASSPGTSARTDTQYF.

The rearrangement joins TRBV11-2 to TRBJ1-3, with D unclear. CDR3 length equals 14 residues. CDR1 is SGHAT and CDR2 is FQNNGV in the germline V gene. Between the trimmed V and J ends, which lost 5 bases and 0 bases, there was a span of 8 bases. The CDR3 loop is CASSAGLSGNTIYF. CDR3 coding DNA: TGTGCCAGCAGCGCAGGCCTCTCTGGAAACACCATATATTTT.

This clonotype was seen a handful of times. V gene TRBV12-3 or TRBV12-4 combines with J gene TRBJ2-3, with D tentatively TRBD2 (5 bases). The CDR3 is made up of 13 amino acids. V was shortened by 7 bases and J by 3 bases, with 11 bases between the two germline ends. CDR3 nucleotides: TGTGCCAGCACCCGCTGGAGGACAGATACGCAGTATTTT. This codes for CASTRWRTDTQYF.

Many counts were recorded for this clonotype. V usage is TRBV6-2 or TRBV6-3 and J usage is TRBJ1-1; TRBD1 agrees at 7 bases. J gave up 3 bases and V 4 bases, and 14 bases lay outside the gene matches. CDR1 MNHEY and CDR2 SVGEGT come from the germline V gene. There are 17 residues in the CDR3. CDR3: CASSSRLPGQEDTEAFF. The CDR3 DNA follows: TGTGCCAGCAGTTCCCGACTACCAGGACAGGAGGACACTGAAGCTTTCTTT.

This clonotype was found once. The chain employs TRBV9 and TRBJ1-3; the match to TRBD1 covers 7 bases. Germline CDR1 reads SGDLS; CDR2 reads YYNGEE. There are 14 residues in the CDR3. V dropped 6 bases and J dropped 4; count of bases not matched to a gene: 7. The CDR3 DNA reads as TGTGCCAGCACGGCAGGGGGTCTGGGAAACACCATATATTTT. Translation: CASTAGGLGNTIYF. Variable domain in full (rest from reference TRBV9 and TRBJ1-3): DSGVTQTPKHLITATGQRVTLRCSPRSGDLSVYWYQQSLDQGLQFLIQYYNGEERAKGNILERFSAQQFPDLHSELNLSSLELGDSALYFCASTAGGLGNTIYFGEGSWLTVV.

This chain connects TRBV11-2 to TRBJ2-3, with 12 nucleotides matching TRBD2. The CDR3 sequence is 18 residues long. Looked up from germline, CDR1 is SGHAT and CDR2 is FQNNGV. Trimming removed 8 bases from V and 6 bases from J; junction bases left unmatched: 18. The CDR3 sequence: CASGYPPTGTSGRDTQYF. CDR3 coding DNA: TGTGCCAGCGGATACCCCCCTACCGGGACTAGCGGGCGGGATACGCAGTATTTT.

The gene calls are TRBV28 and TRBJ2-7; maybe TRBD2 (6 bases). Germline CDR1 MDHEN, CDR2 SYDVKM. The CDR3 runs 16 residues. Trimming left V 4 bases short and J 0 bases short, with 16 bases between. The CDR3: CASSSLEGGISYEQYF. CDR3 nucleotide sequence: TGTGCCAGCAGTTCCCTGGAGGGTGGTATCTCCTACGAGCAGTACTTC.

Regarding this clonotype: A single base separates this from a much larger clone, so it may be a read error. The chain combines TRBV5-1 with TRBJ1-1; D remains unclear. Germline V lookup: CDR1 SGHRS, CDR2 YFSETQ. CDR3 length: 15 residues. This CDR3 reads CTSSLWEVGNTEAFF. For the CDR3, the DNA is TGCACCAGCAGCTTGTGGGAGGTAGGGAACACTGAAGCTTTCTTT.

V gene TRBV15 combines with J gene TRBJ1-2, with no clear D. CDR1 is LNHNV and CDR2 is YYDKDF in the germline V gene (reference sequence). The CDR3 has 13 residues. V gave up 0 bases and J gave up 0 bases, with 2 bases separating them. CDR3 in amino acids: CATSREPNYGYTF. CDR3 bases: TGTGCCACCAGCAGAGAACCTAACTATGGCTACACCTTC.

This clonotype was found many times. The rearrangement links TRBV5-1 to TRBJ1-1; no clear D. The CDR3 totals 14 residues. V lost 0 bases and J 2 bases, leaving 8 bases between the germline ends. CDR1 is SGHRS and CDR2 is YFSETQ in the germline V gene. The CDR3, as DNA: TGCGCCAGCAGCTTGGGGCAAGACAACACTGAAGCTTTCTTT. Its protein product is CASSLGQDNTEAFF.

The V and J genes are TRBV28 and TRBJ2-5, with a tentative D call TRBD2 (7 bases). CDR1 and CDR2 from the germline V gene are MDHEN and SYDVKM. V was trimmed by 6 bases and J by 4 bases, leaving 12 bases between them. This CDR3 contains 13 residues. The CDR3 nucleotides are TGTGCCAGCAGAGGGGGGGCCCGAGAGACCCAGTACTTC. The encoded protein is CASRGGARETQYF.

This clonotype was recorded many times. The rearrangement links TRBV6-2 or TRBV6-3 to TRBJ2-3; 10 bases are shared with TRBD2. This CDR3 has 15 amino acids. J was trimmed by 2 bases and V by 7 bases; bases with no gene match: 6. Germline V CDR1 and CDR2: MNHEY, SVGEGT. The DNA for the CDR3 is TGTGCCAGCATGAGGGGACTAGCGACCACAGATACGCAGTATTTT. This translates into CASMRGLATTDTQYF.

The rearrangement links TRBV9 to TRBJ1-1, with D perhaps TRBD1 (5 bases). The CDR3 contains 15 residues. In germline, CDR1 is SGDLS, CDR2 YYNGEE. V dropped 2 bases and J dropped 2 bases, with 13 bases sitting between them. CDR3 sequence: CASSVFRGANTEAFF. Written as DNA, the CDR3 is TGTGCCAGCAGCGTTTTTAGGGGCGCCAACACTGAAGCTTTCTTT.

J is TRBJ1-1 and V is TRBV9; D might be TRBD1 (5 bases). The germline V and J ends were trimmed by 3 bases and 5 bases, with 14 bases remaining between them. CDR3 length: 14 amino acids. Looked up from germline, CDR1 is SGDLS and CDR2 is YYNGEE. This CDR3 is CASSERGPATEAFF. The CDR3 bases are TGTGCCAGCAGCGAGAGGGGCCCGGCTACTGAAGCTTTCTTT.

In its sample, this clonotype was seen many times. The chain is built from TRBV18 and TRBJ2-3; D gene ambiguous. The germline CDR1 and CDR2 sequences are KGHSH and LQKENI. The CDR3 is 13 residues long. V was cut by 5 bases and J by 0 bases, with 6 bases left in between. CDR3: CASSVASTDTQYF. CDR3 DNA: TGTGCCAGCTCAGTAGCTAGCACAGATACGCAGTATTTT.

This clonotype was seen many times. The gene calls are TRBV28 and TRBJ2-3; TRBD1 or TRBD2 may be the D gene (9 bases each). Looked up from germline, CDR1 is MDHEN and CDR2 is SYDVKM. The CDR3 is 20 residues long. The V end lost 8 bases, the J end lost 1 base, and 31 bases lay between the germline ends. The CDR3 DNA reads as TGTGCCAGCCCTCCAGCGGGGGGACAGGGCTCTCGCCGTCGCACAGATACGCAGTATTTT. Its protein product is CASPPAGGQGSRRRTDTQYF.

Here the CDR3 reads CATLTEGHYGYTF. CDR3 nucleotides: TGTGCCACCCTGACAGAGGGACACTATGGCTACACCTTC. The chain uses TRBV6-1 and TRBJ1-2; D perhaps matches TRBD1 (5 bases). CDR1 and CDR2 from the germline V gene are MNHNS and SASEGT. Trimming removed 10 bases at V and 3 bases at J, with 15 bases between. The CDR3 covers 13 residues.

This clonotype was observed a handful of times. The rearrangement joins TRBV7-3 to TRBJ2-5; 13 nucleotides line up with TRBD2. Trimming removed 4 bases from V and 5 bases from J; junction bases left unmatched: 13. The CDR3 sequence is 18 residues long. Germline lookup yields CDR1 SGHTA and CDR2 FQGTGA. The CDR3 DNA follows: TGTGCCAGCAGCTCCACCGGACTAGCGGGAGTAGGAGAGGAGACCCAGTACTTC. It encodes CASSSTGLAGVGEETQYF.

The chain joins TRBV5-1 to TRBJ2-3; D is unresolved. Germline V lookup: CDR1 SGHRS, CDR2 YFSETQ. V was trimmed by 4 bases and J by 0 bases, leaving 6 bases between them. The CDR3 has 13 amino acids. CDR3: CASSVPSTDTQYF. The CDR3 DNA reads TGCGCCAGCAGCGTACCTAGCACAGATACGCAGTATTTT.

The chain has TRBV6-6 and TRBJ2-6, with no clear D. The V end was cut by 0 bases, the J end by 0 bases, with 9 bases between. The germline V gene encodes CDR1 MNHNY and CDR2 SVGAGI (reference sequence). The CDR3 runs 17 residues. CDR3 nucleotides: TGTGCCAGCAGTTACTCGTTGGCAGACTCTGGGGCCAACGTCCTGACTTTC. This translates into CASSYSLADSGANVLTF.

This clonotype was counted a few times. The chain joins TRBV28 to TRBJ2-4; D is perhaps TRBD1 (6 bases). Germline CDR1 and CDR2: MDHEN and SYDVKM. The CDR3 covers 13 residues. Trimming shortened V by 5 bases and J by 6 bases, and 11 bases separated the two germline ends. CDR3 sequence (DNA): TGTGCCAGCAGTACAGGGTCGGGAAACATTCAGTACTTC. Residues: CASSTGSGNIQYF.

The rearrangement uses TRBV18 and TRBJ1-5; D gene uncertain. With 3 bases removed from V and 3 bases from J, the gap between germline ends came to 12 bases. This CDR3 comprises 15 residues. CDR1 is KGHSH, CDR2 LQKENI, per germline. CDR3 region: CASSPSAGPNQPQHF. The CDR3 region has the DNA TGTGCCAGCTCACCGAGTGCAGGCCCCAATCAGCCCCAGCATTTT.

Only a few counts were recorded for this clonotype. This chain connects TRBV4-2 to TRBJ2-1; either TRBD1 or TRBD2 may fit D (6 bases each). Germline CDR1 and CDR2: LGHNA and YNFKEQ. The CDR3 runs to 16 residues. V was cut by 1 base and J by 4 bases, with 14 bases left in between. For the CDR3, the DNA is TGTGCCAGCAGCCAAGGGGGGGCCTCCCCTTACAATGAGCAGTTCTTC. Translated: CASSQGGASPYNEQFF.

The chain is built from TRBV12-3 or TRBV12-4 and TRBJ2-7, with D tentatively TRBD2 (6 bases). The V end lost 4 bases, the J end lost 6 bases, and 10 bases lay between the germline ends. The length of the CDR3 is 12 residues. CDR3: CASSSGGFEQYF. CDR3 nucleotides: TGTGCCAGCAGTTCTGGGGGGTTCGAGCAGTACTTC.

This clonotype was counted a few times. This chain uses TRBV6-1 with TRBJ2-7; D call uncertain. The CDR3 has 15 amino acids. Germline values: CDR1 MNHNS, CDR2 SASEGT. The germline V and J ends were trimmed by 6 bases and 5 bases, with 20 bases remaining between them. The CDR3 nucleotides are TGTGCCAGCAGCCTCGCCTTGCCCCGTTGGGACGAGCAGTACTTC. It codes for CASSLALPRWDEQYF.

The genes are TRBV28 and TRBJ2-1, with 7 bases aligning to TRBD2. V lost 2 bases, J lost 0 bases, and 13 bases stayed unmatched. The germline CDR1 and CDR2 sequences are MDHEN and SYDVKM. This CDR3 region has 19 residues. CDR3 coding DNA: TGTGCCAGCAGTTTAGGGGGATTGGGAGCGGGATTCTCCTACAATGAGCAGTTCTTC. It codes for CASSLGGLGAGFSYNEQFF.

Notes on this clonotype: A junction end diverges from the germline sequence, so it may reflect a read error. The chain uses TRBV7-6 and TRBJ2-7; tentatively, D is TRBD1 (5 bases). This CDR3 is 15 amino acids long. Germline V CDR1 and CDR2: SGHVS, FNYEAQ. This CDR3 is CASSLSLDTAYGQYF. The CDR3 DNA reads TGTGCCAGCAGCTTATCCCTGGACACAGCCTACGGGCAGTACTTC.

There are a few counts of this clonotype. This sequence joins TRBV13 and TRBJ2-3; 8 bases align to TRBD2. The CDR3 consists of 15 residues. Germline V gene lookup returns CDR1 PRHDT and CDR2 FYEKMQ (reference sequence). Unmatched junction bases numbered 6, after V lost 2 bases and J lost 5 bases. The chain's CDR3 is CASSLPSGSLDTQYF. The CDR3 nucleotides read TGTGCCAGCAGCTTACCCAGCGGGAGCTTAGATACGCAGTATTTT. The whole variable domain, filled in from reference TRBV13 and TRBJ2-3, reads AAGVIQSPRHLIKEKRETATLKCYPIPRHDTVYWYQQGPGQDPQFLISFYEKMQSDKGSIPDRFSAQQFSDYHSELNMSSLELGDSALYFCASSLPSGSLDTQYFGPGTRLTVL.

This clonotype was observed a few times. This chain links TRBV29-1 with TRBJ2-3; D might be TRBD1 or TRBD2, each matching 5 bases. With 3 bases removed from V and 6 bases from J, the gap between germline ends came to 16 bases. The CDR3 covers 14 residues. Germline CDR1 and CDR2: SQVTM and ANQGSEA. DNA of the CDR3: TGCAGCGTTGACCGAGGGGTAGCTTGGGATACGCAGTATTTT. This encodes CSVDRGVAWDTQYF.

This clonotype was seen at least ten times. This chain uses TRBV2 with TRBJ1-2; no definite D call. V lost 6 bases and J 5 bases, leaving 10 bases between the germline ends. The V gene's germline CDR1 is SNHLY and CDR2 FYNNEI. There are 12 residues in the CDR3. The CDR3 coding sequence is TGTGCCAGCAGGCCCTTTGGGTATGGCTACACCTTC. Translated, it gives CASRPFGYGYTF. The full variable domain, its missing parts supplied by reference TRBV2 and TRBJ1-2, is EPEVTQTPSHQVTQMGQEVILRCVPISNHLYFYWYRQILGQKVEFLVSFYNNEISEKSEIFDDQFSVERPDGSNFTLKIRSTKLEDSAMYFCASRPFGYGYTFGSGTRLTVV.